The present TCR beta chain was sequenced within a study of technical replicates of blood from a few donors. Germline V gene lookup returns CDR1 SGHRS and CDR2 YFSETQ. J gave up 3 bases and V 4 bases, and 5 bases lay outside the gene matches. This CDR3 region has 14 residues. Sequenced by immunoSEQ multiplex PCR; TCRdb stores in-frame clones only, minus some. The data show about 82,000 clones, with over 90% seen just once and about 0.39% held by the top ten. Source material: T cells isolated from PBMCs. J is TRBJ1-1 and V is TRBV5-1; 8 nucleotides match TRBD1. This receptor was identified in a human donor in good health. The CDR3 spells CASSRTGQDTEAFF. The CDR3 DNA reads TGCGCCAGCAGCAGGACAGGGCAGGACACTGAAGCTTTCTTT.